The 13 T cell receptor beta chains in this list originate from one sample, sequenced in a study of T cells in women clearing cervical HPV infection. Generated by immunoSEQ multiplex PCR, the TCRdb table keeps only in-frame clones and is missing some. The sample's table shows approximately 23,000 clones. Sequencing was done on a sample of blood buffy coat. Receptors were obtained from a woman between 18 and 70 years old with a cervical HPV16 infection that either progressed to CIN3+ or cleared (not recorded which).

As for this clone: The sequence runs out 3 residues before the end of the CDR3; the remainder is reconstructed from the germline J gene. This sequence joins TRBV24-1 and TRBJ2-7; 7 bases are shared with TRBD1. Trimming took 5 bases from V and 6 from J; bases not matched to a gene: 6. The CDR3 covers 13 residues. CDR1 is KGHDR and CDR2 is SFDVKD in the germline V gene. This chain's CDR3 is CATSGWGTVEQYF. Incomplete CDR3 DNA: TGTGCCACCAGTGGCTGGGGGACAGTCGAG.

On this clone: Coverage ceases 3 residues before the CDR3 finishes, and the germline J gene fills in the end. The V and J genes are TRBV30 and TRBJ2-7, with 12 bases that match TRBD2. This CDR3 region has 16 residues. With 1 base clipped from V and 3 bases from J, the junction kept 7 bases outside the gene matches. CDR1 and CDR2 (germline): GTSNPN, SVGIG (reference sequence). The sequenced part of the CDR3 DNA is TGTGCCTGGAGTGAAGACACGGGACTAGCGGGCTACGAG. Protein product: CAWSEDTGLAGYE. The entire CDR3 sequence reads CAWSEDTGLAGYEQYF.

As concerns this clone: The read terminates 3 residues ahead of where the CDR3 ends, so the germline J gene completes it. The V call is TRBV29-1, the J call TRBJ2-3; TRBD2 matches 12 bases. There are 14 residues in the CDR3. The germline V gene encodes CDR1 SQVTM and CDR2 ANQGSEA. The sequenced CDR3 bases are TGCAGCTTAGGGGCTAGCGGGAGGGGAAAGACG. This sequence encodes CSLGASGRGKT. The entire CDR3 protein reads CSLGASGRGKTQYF.

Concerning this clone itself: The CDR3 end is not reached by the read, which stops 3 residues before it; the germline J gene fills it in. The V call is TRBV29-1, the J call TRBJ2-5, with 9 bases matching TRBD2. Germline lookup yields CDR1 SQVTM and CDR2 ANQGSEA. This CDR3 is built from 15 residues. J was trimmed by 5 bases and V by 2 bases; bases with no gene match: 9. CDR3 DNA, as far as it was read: TGCAGCGTTGAAAAGGTAGCGGGGGTCTGGGAGACC. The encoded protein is CSVEKVAGVWET. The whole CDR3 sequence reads CSVEKVAGVWETQYF.

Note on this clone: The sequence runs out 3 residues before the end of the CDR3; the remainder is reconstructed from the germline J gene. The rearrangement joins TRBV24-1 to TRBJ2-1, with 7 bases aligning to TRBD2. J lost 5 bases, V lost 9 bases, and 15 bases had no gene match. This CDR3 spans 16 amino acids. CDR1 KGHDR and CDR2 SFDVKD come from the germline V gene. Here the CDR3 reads CATSSQEAGWDNEQFF. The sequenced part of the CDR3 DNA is TGTGCCACCTCCAGTCAGGAAGCGGGATGGGACAATGAG.

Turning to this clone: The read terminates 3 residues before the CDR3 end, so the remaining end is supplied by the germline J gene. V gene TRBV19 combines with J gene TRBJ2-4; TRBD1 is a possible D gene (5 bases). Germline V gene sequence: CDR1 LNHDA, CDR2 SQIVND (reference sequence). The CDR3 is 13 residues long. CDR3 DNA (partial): TGTGCCAGAGACAGCAAAGCGCACTATGGT. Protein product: CARDSKAHYG. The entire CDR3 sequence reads CARDSKAHYGQYF.

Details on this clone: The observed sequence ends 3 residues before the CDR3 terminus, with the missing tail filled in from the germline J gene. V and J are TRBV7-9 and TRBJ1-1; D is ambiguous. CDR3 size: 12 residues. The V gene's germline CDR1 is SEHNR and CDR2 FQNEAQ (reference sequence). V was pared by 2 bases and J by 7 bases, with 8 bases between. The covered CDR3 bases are TGTGCCAGCAGCTTAATCCAAATTGAA. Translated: CASSLIQIE. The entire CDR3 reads CASSLIQIEAFF.

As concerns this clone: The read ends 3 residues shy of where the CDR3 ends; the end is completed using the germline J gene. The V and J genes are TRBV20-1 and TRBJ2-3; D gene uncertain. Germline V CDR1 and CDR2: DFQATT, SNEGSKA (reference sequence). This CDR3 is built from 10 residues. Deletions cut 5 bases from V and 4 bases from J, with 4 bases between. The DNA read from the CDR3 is TGCAGTGCTGTCTCAGATACG. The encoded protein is CSAVSDT. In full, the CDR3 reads CSAVSDTQYF.

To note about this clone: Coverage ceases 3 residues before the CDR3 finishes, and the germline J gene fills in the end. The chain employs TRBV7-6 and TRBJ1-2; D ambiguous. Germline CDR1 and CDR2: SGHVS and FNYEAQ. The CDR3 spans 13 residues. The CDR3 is CASSLLKHNDYTF. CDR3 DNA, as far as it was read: TGTGCCAGCAGCTTACTGAAACACAATGAC.

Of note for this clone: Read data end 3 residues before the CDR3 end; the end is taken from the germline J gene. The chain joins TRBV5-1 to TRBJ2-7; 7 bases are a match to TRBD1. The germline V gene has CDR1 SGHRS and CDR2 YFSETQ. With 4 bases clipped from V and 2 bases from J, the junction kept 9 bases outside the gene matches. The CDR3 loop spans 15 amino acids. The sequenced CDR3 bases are TGCGCCAGCAGCCTCAACCCGGGACAGCCCTACGAG. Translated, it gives CASSLNPGQPYE. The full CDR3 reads CASSLNPGQPYEQYF.

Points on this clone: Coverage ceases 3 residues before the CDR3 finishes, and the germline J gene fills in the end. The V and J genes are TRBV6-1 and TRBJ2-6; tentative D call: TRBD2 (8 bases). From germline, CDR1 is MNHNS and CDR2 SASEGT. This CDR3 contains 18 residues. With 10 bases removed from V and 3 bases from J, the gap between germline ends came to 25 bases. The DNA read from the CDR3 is TGTGCCACCAGCGAAACGGGAGGGGGCGGACTTGGGGCCAACGTC. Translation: CATSETGGGGLGANV. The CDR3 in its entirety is CATSETGGGGLGANVLTF.

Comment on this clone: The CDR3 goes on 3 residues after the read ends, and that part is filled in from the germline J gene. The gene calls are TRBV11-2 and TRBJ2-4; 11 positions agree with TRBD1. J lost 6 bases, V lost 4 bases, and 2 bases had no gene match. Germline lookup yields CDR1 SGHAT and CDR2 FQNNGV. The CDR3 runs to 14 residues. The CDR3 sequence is CASSSGQGGNIQYF. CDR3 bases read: TGTGCCAGCAGCTCGGGACAGGGGGGAAACATT.

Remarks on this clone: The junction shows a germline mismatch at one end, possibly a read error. This chain's CDR3 is CASSQALLLLHEQYF. The covered CDR3 bases are TGCGCCAGCAGCCAAGCTCTACTGCTTCTCCACGAG. The rearrangement links TRBV4-2 to TRBJ2-7; no definite D call. From the germline J gene comes the end of the CDR3, since the read stops 3 residues before it. The CDR3 covers 15 residues. CDR1 LGHNA and CDR2 YNFKEQ come from the germline V gene.